This T cell receptor (beta chain) is drawn from a study of T cell changes during pregnancy in multiple sclerosis. The V segment lost 5 bases and the J segment 4 bases; nucleotides outside the gene matches: 9. The CDR3 has 17 amino acids. Per germline, CDR1 MNHEY and CDR2 SMNVEV (reference sequence). The protocol was immunoSEQ multiplex PCR, while the TCRdb copy is restricted to in-frame clones and leaves out a portion. The data contain roughly 100,000 clones, approximately 92% of them singletons. The sequencing here drew on peripheral blood, taken in the second trimester of pregnancy. The chain combines TRBV27 with TRBJ2-6; 9 nucleotides align to TRBD1. The origin of this receptor is a female donor with multiple sclerosis, enrolled in a pregnancy study. For the CDR3, the DNA is TGTGCCAGCAGTCTCAGGACAGGGGCGGGGGGGGCCAACGTCCTGACTTTC. Amino acid sequence: CASSLRTGAGGANVLTF.